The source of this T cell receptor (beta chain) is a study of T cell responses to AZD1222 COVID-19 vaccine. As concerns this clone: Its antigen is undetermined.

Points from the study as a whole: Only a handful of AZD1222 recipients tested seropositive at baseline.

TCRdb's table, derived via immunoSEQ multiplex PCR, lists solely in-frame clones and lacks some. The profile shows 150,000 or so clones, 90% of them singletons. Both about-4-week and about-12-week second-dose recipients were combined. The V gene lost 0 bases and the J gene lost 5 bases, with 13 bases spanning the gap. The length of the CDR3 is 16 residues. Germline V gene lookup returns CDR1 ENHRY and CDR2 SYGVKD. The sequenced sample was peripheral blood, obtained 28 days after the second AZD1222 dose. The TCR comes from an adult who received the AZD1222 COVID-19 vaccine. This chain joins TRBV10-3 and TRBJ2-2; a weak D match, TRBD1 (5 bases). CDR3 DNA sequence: TGTGCCATCAGTGAGTCTCCCCAGGGTACGACCGGGGAGCTGTTTTTT. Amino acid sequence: CAISESPQGTTGELFF.